The 18 T cell receptor beta chains below come from one sample, sequenced in a study of PD-1 blockade in mismatch repair-deficient tumors. The repertoire was sequenced with immunoSEQ multiplex PCR; TCRdb's copy has only in-frame clones and lacks some. In the table there are tens of thousands of clones, around 80% of which are singletons. The sequencing used PBMCs, collected less than 7 weeks after starting pembrolizumab. The receptors derive from an adult with mismatch repair-deficient cancer.

The chain combines TRBV11-2 with TRBJ1-2; unclear D gene. Per the germline V gene, CDR1 is SGHAT and CDR2 is FQNNGV. The CDR3 spans 14 residues. Trimming removed 1 base at V and 4 bases at J, with 10 bases between. CDR3: CASSLAATPYGYTF. The CDR3 coding sequence is TGTGCCAGCAGCTTAGCCGCGACTCCCTATGGCTACACCTTC.

The J gene is TRBJ2-5, the V gene TRBV7-9, with D possibly TRBD2 on 6 matching bases. V was pared by 3 bases and J by 5 bases, with 13 bases between. This CDR3 has 14 amino acids. Germline lookup yields CDR1 SEHNR and CDR2 FQNEAQ (reference sequence). The CDR3 protein is CASSLGGGGETQYF. The CDR3 bases are TGTGCCAGCAGCTTGGGTGGCGGAGGGGAGACCCAGTACTTC.

The chain employs TRBV4-1 and TRBJ2-3; tentative D call: TRBD2 (7 bases). Germline loops: CDR1 MGHRA, CDR2 YSYEKL. Trimming took 7 bases from V and 4 from J, leaving 18 bases between them. The CDR3 extends over 15 amino acids. CDR3 in DNA: TGCGCCAGCACCCGAACGGGGGGCTCGGCAGATACGCAGTATTTT. Amino acid sequence: CASTRTGGSADTQYF.

The CDR3: CASSFGQGDLYEQYF. The CDR3 bases are TGCGCCAGCAGCTTCGGACAGGGGGACCTCTACGAGCAGTACTTC. The J gene is TRBJ2-7, the V gene TRBV5-1; 10 bases are a match to TRBD1. Germline V gene sequence: CDR1 SGHRS, CDR2 YFSETQ. This CDR3 comprises 15 residues. After removal of 2 bases from V and 3 bases from J, the junction contained 5 bases not matched to a gene.

The rearrangement joins TRBV18 to TRBJ2-1; TRBD1 aligns across 8 bases. CDR3 length: 13 amino acids. The V and J ends lost 2 bases and 8 bases, in that order; junction bases with no gene match: 2. Germline V lookup: CDR1 KGHSH, CDR2 LQKENI. CDR3 sequence (DNA): TGTGCCAGCTCACCAGACAGGGGCGATGAGCAGTTCTTC. Translating gives CASSPDRGDEQFF.

The rearrangement joins TRBV9 to TRBJ2-5, with 9 bases aligning to TRBD2. The CDR3 is made up of 16 amino acids. The J segment lost 3 bases and the V segment lost 0 bases, leaving 6 bases of the junction unmatched. Germline lookup yields CDR1 SGDLS and CDR2 YYNGEE. DNA for the CDR3: TGTGCCAGCAGCGTAGATGGCGGGAGGGCCGAAGAGACCCAGTACTTC. Translating it yields CASSVDGGRAEETQYF.

The chain recombines TRBV2 with TRBJ2-4; D ambiguous. Germline-derived CDR1 and CDR2 are SNHLY and FYNNEI. CDR3 size: 14 residues. Between the trimmed V and J ends, which lost 7 bases and 2 bases, there was a span of 12 bases. The CDR3 region is CASKLEKPKNIQYF. The CDR3 coding sequence is TGTGCCAGCAAGCTAGAGAAGCCCAAAAACATTCAGTACTTC.

This sequence joins TRBV5-1 and TRBJ2-1; TRBD2 aligns across 7 bases. J lost 12 bases, V lost 0 bases, and 15 bases had no gene match. The length of the CDR3 is 16 residues. Germline values: CDR1 SGHRS, CDR2 YFSETQ. CDR3 DNA: TGCGCCAGCAGCTTGGAGGGCGGGAGCGTCCTTAAGAGGCAGTTCTTC. This sequence encodes CASSLEGGSVLKRQFF. The complete variable domain, with remaining parts taken from reference TRBV5-1 and TRBJ2-1, reads KAGVTQTPRYLIKTRGQQVTLSCSPISGHRSVSWYQQTPGQGLQFLFEYFSETQRNKGNFPGRFSGRQFSNSRSEMNVSTLELGDSALYLCASSLEGGSVLKRQFFGPGTRLTVL.

V usage is TRBV25-1 and J usage is TRBJ1-2, with D possibly TRBD1 on 5 matching bases. CDR1 and CDR2 (germline): MGHDK, SYGVNS. The CDR3 has 12 residues. Between the trimmed V and J ends, which lost 3 bases and 7 bases, there was a span of 9 bases. CDR3 sequence: CASSDREAGYTF. The CDR3 DNA follows: TGTGCCAGCAGTGACAGGGAAGCTGGCTACACCTTC.

Here the CDR3 DNA reads TGCGCCAGCAGCTTGGGGGGGGAGAACTATGGCTACACCTTC. Amino acids: CASSLGGENYGYTF. The chain carries TRBV5-1 and TRBJ1-2; perhaps TRBD1 as D (5 bases). V dropped 0 bases and J dropped 2 bases, with 8 bases sitting between them. Germline-derived CDR1 and CDR2 are SGHRS and YFSETQ. This CDR3 contains 14 residues.

This chain's CDR3 is CASSQGAGNEKLFF. CDR3 bases: TGTGCCAGCAGCCAGGGGGCGGGTAATGAAAAACTGTTTTTT. This chain links TRBV5-8 with TRBJ1-4; 8 bases agree with TRBD1. V was pared by 4 bases and J by 4 bases, with 3 bases of the junction left unmatched. The CDR3 has 14 residues. Per germline, CDR1 SGHTS and CDR2 YDEGEE.

The chain links TRBV28 to TRBJ1-4, with 10 bases fitting TRBD1. This CDR3 has 15 residues. V gave up 6 bases and J gave up 0 bases; unmatched junction bases: 1. The germline gives CDR1 MDHEN, CDR2 SYDVKM. CDR3 DNA: TGTGCCAGCAGGGGGACAGGGGCAACTAATGAAAAACTGTTTTTT. It yields the protein CASRGTGATNEKLFF.

The chain combines TRBV5-8 with TRBJ2-7; D remains unclear. CDR3 length equals 13 residues. V lost 2 bases and J lost 5, with 11 bases in between. Per germline, CDR1 SGHTS and CDR2 YDEGEE. In nucleotides, the CDR3 is TGTGCCAGCAGCTTCCCCCCATACAACGAGCAGTACTTC. Translated, it gives CASSFPPYNEQYF.

The CDR3 bases are TGTGCCAGCAGTAGCAGCAAGGGGGCTTGGACTGAAGCTTTCTTT. Translating it yields CASSSSKGAWTEAFF. The chain uses TRBV27 and TRBJ1-1; 7 bases agree with TRBD1. The CDR3 has 15 residues. Germline V gene data show CDR1 as MNHEY and CDR2 as SMNVEV (reference sequence). Trimming at V came to 5 bases and at J to 5 bases, leaving 11 bases not matched to a gene.

Here the CDR3 reads CASSRGNTDNEQFF. CDR3 nucleotide sequence: TGTGCCAGCAGCCGGGGAAATACTGACAATGAGCAGTTCTTC. This rearrangement joins TRBV7-9 to TRBJ2-1; tentatively, D is TRBD2 (5 bases). Germline V lookup: CDR1 SEHNR, CDR2 FQNEAQ (reference sequence). The CDR3 totals 14 residues. Trimming removed 5 bases from V and 5 bases from J, with 13 bases in between.

The chain uses TRBV27 and TRBJ2-4; D might be TRBD2 (5 bases). The CDR3 is 13 residues long. Germline V CDR1 and CDR2: MNHEY, SMNVEV (reference sequence). V lost 4 bases and J lost 1, with 5 bases in between. The CDR3 loop is CASSWEAKNIQYF. CDR3 coding DNA: TGTGCCAGCAGTTGGGAGGCCAAAAACATTCAGTACTTC.

The J gene is TRBJ2-7, the V gene TRBV1; the DNA was not used to check the table's D call, TRBD2. TRBV1 constitutes a pseudogene. The CDR3 is 18 residues long. CDR3 sequence reads: CTSSQDWRGTKFSYEQYF. DNA for the CDR3: TGCACCAGCAGCCAAGATTGGAGAGGAACGAAATTTTCCTACGAGCAGTACTTC.

V is TRBV5-6 and J is TRBJ1-2, with D uncertain. V was cut by 4 bases and J by 8 bases, with 27 bases left in between. Germline values: CDR1 SGHDT, CDR2 YYEEEE. The CDR3 contains 17 residues. The chain's CDR3 is CASSHNSIRGDYRGYTF. CDR3 bases: TGTGCCAGCAGCCATAATTCCATACGCGGGGATTATCGGGGCTACACCTTC.